What follows is one TCR beta chain and its context. This specimen belongs to a study of blood T cell repertoires in COVID-19. TCRdb's table, derived via immunoSEQ multiplex PCR, lists solely in-frame clones and lacks some. The repertoire includes tens of thousands of clones, 80% to 85% of them detected once, and roughly 55% sits in the top ten. Material for sequencing was peripheral blood. This TCR derives from a man in his 70s with acute or convalescent COVID-19.

The CDR3 bases are TGTGCCACCAGTGAGGGGGGGGGCACCCAAGAGACCCAGTACTTC. The encoded protein is CATSEGGGTQETQYF. This sequence joins TRBV24-1 and TRBJ2-5, with a possible D match to TRBD2 (7 bases). CDR3 length: 15 residues. Germline V CDR1 and CDR2: KGHDR, SFDVKD. V shed 4 bases and J shed 1 base, with 12 bases lying between them.